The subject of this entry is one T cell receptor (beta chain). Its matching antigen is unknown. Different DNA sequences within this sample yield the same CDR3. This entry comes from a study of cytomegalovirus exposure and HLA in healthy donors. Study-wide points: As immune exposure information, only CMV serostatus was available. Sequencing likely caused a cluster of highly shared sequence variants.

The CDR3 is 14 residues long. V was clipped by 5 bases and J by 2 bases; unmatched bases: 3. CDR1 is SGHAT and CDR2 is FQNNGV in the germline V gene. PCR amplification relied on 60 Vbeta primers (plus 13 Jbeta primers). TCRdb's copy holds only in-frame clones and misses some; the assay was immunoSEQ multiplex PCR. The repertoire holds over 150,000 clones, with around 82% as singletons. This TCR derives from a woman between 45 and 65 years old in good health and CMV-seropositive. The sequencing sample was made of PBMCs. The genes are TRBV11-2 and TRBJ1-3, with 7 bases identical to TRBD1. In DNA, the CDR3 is TGTGCCAGCAGCGGTACAGGGGCTGGAAACACCATATATTTT. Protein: CASSGTGAGNTIYF.